There are a few counts of the clone carrying this T cell receptor beta chain. What it recognizes is unknown. The data derive from a study of blood T cells in healthy people across ages. Study results and caveats: Diversity estimates drawn from one million T cells were deemed underestimates. Changes in expanded clonotypes were possibly confounded, as the CMV status of donors was unknown. When set beside aged donors, long-lived donors presented more naive CD4+ cells and higher diversity.

CDR3 length equals 15 residues. After removal of 3 bases from V and 5 bases from J, the junction contained 11 bases not matched to a gene. Germline V gene data show CDR1 as SGDLS and CDR2 as YYNGEE. For the second PCR, which ran for about 7 to 11 cycles, a sample-barcoded 5' primer and a J-beta primer mix were used. Each CDR3 protein is one row after TCRdb ran MiXCR on the 5' RACE reads. The data hold 750,000 to 1,000,000 distinct CDR3 sequences, with roughly 29% observed a single time. Extractions gave at least 6 micrograms of total RNA per sample. The data also belong to a second study, concerning T cells of mothers and their children.

V is TRBV9 and J is TRBJ2-7, with 7 bases aligning to TRBD1. Material for sequencing was blood. This TCR was recovered from a woman aged 40 to 55 in good health. CDR3 bases: TGTGCCAGCAGCGGACAGGGTTCGGCAAGCCACGAGCAGTACTTC. Its translation: CASSGQGSASHEQYF.